What follows are 30 T cell receptor beta chains derived from one specimen sequenced in a study of identical twins. TCRdb re-analysed the 5' RACE reads in MiXCR, keeping a single row per CDR3 protein. The sample includes around 230,000 distinct CDR3 sequences, about 6.7% of them seen just once. This sample was shared with a second study, whose subject was T cells expressing NK-cell markers.

The sequenced sample consisted of CD8+ T cells sorted from blood. The receptors derive from a woman under 30 in good health.

The rearrangement joins TRBV7-2 to TRBJ2-7; no definite D call. Trimming pared 0 bases from V and 0 bases from J, leaving 6 bases between. Germline loops: CDR1 SGHTA, CDR2 FQGNSA. This CDR3 has 14 amino acids. The chain's CDR3 is CASSLAQASYEQYF. The CDR3 region has the DNA TGTGCCAGCAGCTTAGCTCAGGCCTCCTACGAGCAGTACTTC.

In this sample, this clonotype turned up many times. The rearrangement links TRBV7-9 to TRBJ2-3; the D is unclear. CDR1 and CDR2 from the germline V gene are SEHNR and FQNEAQ (reference sequence). This CDR3 is built from 14 residues. V was pared by 3 bases and J by 1 base, with 8 bases between. CDR3: CASSLIPGTDTQYF. In DNA form, the CDR3 reads TGTGCCAGCAGCTTGATTCCCGGCACAGATACGCAGTATTTT.

This clonotype was found many times. The chain is built from TRBV7-9 and TRBJ2-1; TRBD2 matches 12 bases. With 5 bases clipped from V and 10 bases from J, the junction kept 12 bases outside the gene matches. The germline CDR1 and CDR2 sequences are SEHNR and FQNEAQ (reference sequence). This CDR3 contains 16 residues. The DNA for the CDR3 is TGTGCCAGCAGCCCGACTAGCGGGGGCCCCGGAGTAGAGCAGTTCTTC. Amino acid sequence: CASSPTSGGPGVEQFF.

This rearrangement joins TRBV27 to TRBJ2-3, with D hard to call. V lost 6 bases, J lost 6 bases, and 16 bases lay in between. CDR1 is MNHEY, CDR2 SMNVEV, per germline (reference sequence). The CDR3 has 14 residues. DNA of the CDR3: TGTGCCAGCAGGCTCGATGTTAGCCCTGATACGCAGTATTTT. Translated: CASRLDVSPDTQYF.

This clonotype has at least ten counts. This chain joins TRBV7-9 and TRBJ1-2; D perhaps matches TRBD1 (6 bases). V shed 6 bases and J shed 4 bases, with 9 bases lying between them. Germline V gene sequence: CDR1 SEHNR, CDR2 FQNEAQ (reference sequence). This CDR3 contains 12 residues. CDR3 residues: CASRTRGYGYTF. The DNA for the CDR3 is TGTGCCAGCAGGACCAGGGGCTATGGCTACACCTTC.

This clonotype was seen at least ten times. This sequence joins TRBV2 and TRBJ2-1, with no clear D. The CDR3 spans 13 residues. V was cut by 2 bases and J by 8 bases, with 10 bases left in between. The germline V gene has CDR1 SNHLY and CDR2 FYNNEI. In nucleotides, the CDR3 is TGTGCCAGCAGTGAAACCCCGCGGTATGAGCAGTTCTTC. This gives the protein CASSETPRYEQFF.

This clonotype has only a few counts. The genes are TRBV30 and TRBJ1-4; no reliable D call. In germline, CDR1 is GTSNPN, CDR2 SVGIG (reference sequence). The CDR3 totals 15 residues. V was pared by 5 bases and J by 0 bases, with 13 bases between. Written as DNA, the CDR3 is TGTGCCTGGGCCGACGAGGCTGCAACTAATGAAAAACTGTTTTTT. Protein sequence: CAWADEAATNEKLFF.

In its sample, this clonotype was seen many times. The J gene is TRBJ2-1, the V gene TRBV12-3 or TRBV12-4, with TRBD2 as a possible D gene (5 bases). This CDR3 is built from 11 residues. V lost 3 bases to trimming and J lost 9 bases, with 6 bases between them. The DNA of the CDR3 is TGTGCCAGCAGTTTCGGGGTTGAGCAGTTCTTC. Protein: CASSFGVEQFF.

The chain links TRBV6-5 to TRBJ2-1; D uncertain. V lost 2 bases and J 9 bases, leaving 11 bases between the germline ends. From germline, CDR1 is MNHEY and CDR2 SVGAGI. The CDR3 is 13 amino acids. CDR3 sequence reads: CASSYPEWGEQFF. CDR3 DNA sequence: TGTGCCAGCAGTTACCCAGAGTGGGGTGAGCAGTTCTTC.

A few counts support this clonotype. This rearrangement joins TRBV27 to TRBJ2-2; D possibly corresponds to TRBD2 (5 bases). V lost 2 bases and J lost 4, with 11 bases in between. There are 15 residues in the CDR3. The germline V gene has CDR1 MNHEY and CDR2 SMNVEV (reference sequence). Here the CDR3 DNA reads TGTGCCAGCAGTTTACAGGTCGGAGGCACCGGGGAGCTGTTTTTT. Amino acids: CASSLQVGGTGELFF.

This clonotype was seen a handful of times. The V and J genes are TRBV11-2 and TRBJ2-1; the match to TRBD2 covers 9 bases. The CDR3 is 15 residues long. Germline lookup yields CDR1 SGHAT and CDR2 FQNNGV. Trimming at V came to 1 base and at J to 6 bases, leaving 4 bases not matched to a gene. CDR3 sequence: CASSLVRGGGNEQFF. The CDR3 nucleotides read TGTGCCAGCAGCTTAGTACGCGGGGGGGGCAATGAGCAGTTCTTC.

The table lists this clonotype with many counts. The chain couples TRBV29-1 to TRBJ2-1; tentatively, D is TRBD1 (5 bases). From germline, CDR1 is SQVTM and CDR2 ANQGSEA. Between the trimmed V and J ends, which lost 5 bases and 8 bases, there was a span of 19 bases. This CDR3 has 14 residues. CDR3 in DNA: TGCAGCGTTCCAAAAACTGCCAGGGCGGATGAGCAGTTCTTC. This gives the protein CSVPKTARADEQFF.

Ten or more counts support this clonotype. The chain uses TRBV27 and TRBJ2-5, with 11 bases aligning to TRBD2. The CDR3 loop spans 15 amino acids. V trimming: 6 bases; J trimming: 2 bases; junction bases outside the gene matches: 5. Germline V gene sequence: CDR1 MNHEY, CDR2 SMNVEV (reference sequence). Here the CDR3 DNA reads TGTGCCAGCAGCGCTAGCGGGGGGTCACAAGAGACCCAGTACTTC. Protein: CASSASGGSQETQYF.

This clonotype has at least ten counts. The chain has TRBV20-1 and TRBJ2-2, with unresolved D. The CDR3 sequence is 11 residues long. Germline V gene lookup returns CDR1 DFQATT and CDR2 SNEGSKA (reference sequence). V was cut by 4 bases and J by 3 bases, with 3 bases left in between. The CDR3 DNA follows: TGCAGTGCTACAGACACCGGGGAGCTGTTTTTT. It is translated as CSATDTGELFF.

This clonotype was detected ten times or more. The chain recombines TRBV6-2 or TRBV6-3 with TRBJ2-5; 7 bases line up with TRBD2. This CDR3 contains 15 residues. The germline V gene encodes CDR1 MNHEY and CDR2 SVGEGT. The J segment lost 1 base and the V segment lost 5 bases, leaving 7 bases of the junction unmatched. The chain's CDR3 is CASSGGSLTQETQYF. The CDR3 region has the DNA TGTGCCAGCAGTGGCGGGAGTCTTACCCAAGAGACCCAGTACTTC.

This clonotype was recorded many times. The chain is built from TRBV13 and TRBJ2-3; 9 nucleotides match TRBD1. J lost 4 bases, V lost 5 bases, and 13 bases had no gene match. The CDR3 totals 17 residues. Looked up from germline, CDR1 is PRHDT and CDR2 is FYEKMQ (reference sequence). Here the CDR3 reads CASSTETGGRSSDTQYF. In DNA, the CDR3 is TGTGCCAGCAGCACCGAGACAGGGGGAAGAAGTTCAGATACGCAGTATTTT.

The chain uses TRBV6-5 and TRBJ2-3; a possible D gene is TRBD1 (5 bases). Germline V gene data show CDR1 as MNHEY and CDR2 as SVGAGI. V was shortened by 0 bases and J by 6 bases, with 13 bases between the two germline ends. The CDR3 length is 15 residues. The CDR3 is CASSYSGQVGDTQYF. CDR3 DNA: TGTGCCAGCAGTTACTCGGGGCAGGTGGGGGATACGCAGTATTTT.

This clonotype has only a few counts. The chain has TRBV9 and TRBJ2-3; 12 nucleotides match TRBD2. Trimming took 4 bases from V and 0 from J; bases not matched to a gene: 3. The CDR3 length is 16 residues. Germline V gene data show CDR1 as SGDLS and CDR2 as YYNGEE. For the CDR3, the DNA is TGTGCCAGCAGCTCAGGGACTAGCGGGAGCACAGATACGCAGTATTTT. Its protein product is CASSSGTSGSTDTQYF.

This clonotype was picked up a small number of times. The rearrangement uses TRBV7-9 and TRBJ2-7, with 8 bases that match TRBD2. There are 15 residues in the CDR3. Per the germline V gene, CDR1 is SEHNR and CDR2 is FQNEAQ (reference sequence). The V and J ends lost 5 bases and 4 bases, in that order; junction bases with no gene match: 10. The CDR3 sequence: CASSRDSGRLYEQYF. The CDR3 DNA reads TGTGCCAGCAGCCGTGACAGCGGGAGATTATACGAGCAGTACTTC. Based on the CDR3 plus reference TRBV7-9 and TRBJ2-7, the full variable domain is DTGVSQNPRHKITKRGQNVTFRCDPISEHNRLYWYRQTLGQGPEFLTYFQNEAQLEKSRLLSDRFSAERPKGSFSTLEIQRTEQGDSAMYLCASSRDSGRLYEQYFGPGTRLTVT.

This clonotype appeared many times. V is TRBV7-2 and J is TRBJ1-1; D is uncertain. The CDR3 has 12 residues. With 1 base removed from V and 3 bases from J, the gap between germline ends came to 3 bases. Looked up from germline, CDR1 is SGHTA and CDR2 is FQGNSA. CDR3 loop: CASSLVYTEAFF. The CDR3 bases are TGTGCCAGCAGCTTAGTGTACACTGAAGCTTTCTTT.

This clonotype was counted only a few times. This chain connects TRBV5-6 to TRBJ1-5; TRBD1 agrees at 8 bases. V was clipped by 3 bases and J by 6 bases; unmatched bases: 5. The germline V gene has CDR1 SGHDT and CDR2 YYEEEE. The length of the CDR3 is 14 residues. CDR3 nucleotide sequence: TGTGCCAGCAGCTCGGACAGGGAAAGTCAGCCCCAGCATTTT. It is translated as CASSSDRESQPQHF.

This clonotype was observed a handful of times. V usage is TRBV6-1 and J usage is TRBJ2-3; 9 nucleotides line up with TRBD2. Looked up from germline, CDR1 is MNHNS and CDR2 is SASEGT. This CDR3 is 16 amino acids long. Trimming took 6 bases from V and 6 from J; bases not matched to a gene: 13. CDR3 in amino acids: CASSWIGGGAADTQYF. CDR3 DNA: TGTGCCAGCAGCTGGATTGGCGGGGGGGCAGCGGATACGCAGTATTTT.

The chain is built from TRBV12-3 or TRBV12-4 and TRBJ1-5, with D possibly matching TRBD1 (5 bases). Trimming took 8 bases from V and 3 from J, leaving 14 bases between them. The CDR3 consists of 14 residues. CDR3 sequence (DNA): TGTGCCAGCCGGGGAGGGGAGGACAATCAGCCCCAGCATTTT. This gives the protein CASRGGEDNQPQHF.

The J gene is TRBJ2-7, the V gene TRBV7-9; D unclear. Trimming left V 1 base short and J 3 bases short, with 10 bases between. The germline gives CDR1 SEHNR, CDR2 FQNEAQ (reference sequence). The CDR3 covers 14 residues. The CDR3 DNA reads TGTGCCAGCAGCTTAGAGTACGGGCGCTACGAGCAGTACTTC. Protein product: CASSLEYGRYEQYF.

The rearrangement uses TRBV29-1 and TRBJ2-7; D is unclear. The CDR3 totals 11 residues. From germline, CDR1 is SQVTM and CDR2 ANQGSEA. The V and J ends lost 3 bases and 3 bases respectively, with 6 bases between them. DNA for the CDR3: TGCAGCGTTGAGCTAGGCTACGAGCAGTACTTC. It translates to CSVELGYEQYF.

The V and J genes are TRBV27 and TRBJ2-1; TRBD2 agrees at 10 bases. Germline lookup yields CDR1 MNHEY and CDR2 SMNVEV (reference sequence). This CDR3 comprises 15 residues. Trimming took 7 bases from V and 0 from J; bases not matched to a gene: 3. The CDR3 DNA follows: TGTGCCAGCAACCTAGCGGGGGACTCCTACAATGAGCAGTTCTTC. Translation gives CASNLAGDSYNEQFF.

This clonotype was detected a few times. The chain carries TRBV7-6 and TRBJ1-1; possible D gene TRBD1, 6 bases. The CDR3 is 14 residues long. Between the trimmed V and J ends, which lost 0 bases and 6 bases, there was a span of 11 bases. The germline V gene encodes CDR1 SGHVS and CDR2 FNYEAQ. The CDR3 reads CASSLAGGRSEAFF. The CDR3 DNA follows: TGTGCCAGCAGCTTAGCGGGGGGCAGATCTGAAGCTTTCTTT.

This chain links TRBV7-9 with TRBJ2-1; D is uncertain. Germline V CDR1 and CDR2: SEHNR, FQNEAQ (reference sequence). This CDR3 has 14 residues. Trimming shortened V by 9 bases and J by 3 bases, and 15 bases separated the two germline ends. CDR3 nucleotide sequence: TGTGCCAGTATCACTCAAAACAGCTACAATGAGCAGTTCTTC. Amino acids: CASITQNSYNEQFF.

The chain couples TRBV2 to TRBJ1-5; D is unresolved. This CDR3 is built from 15 residues. V was clipped by 5 bases and J by 0 bases, with 11 bases between them. Germline V CDR1 and CDR2: SNHLY, FYNNEI. The CDR3 DNA is TGTGCCAGCAGTAAACCAGCGACTAGCAATCAGCCCCAGCATTTT. Encoded protein: CASSKPATSNQPQHF.

This clonotype was detected many times. The CDR3 DNA reads TGTGCCAGCAGTCTGGCAGGGGGAATGGGGACCCAGTACTTC. Translated, it gives CASSLAGGMGTQYF. The chain employs TRBV12-3 or TRBV12-4 and TRBJ2-5, with 7 bases matching TRBD1. With V trimmed by 5 bases and J by 7 bases, 10 bases remained unmatched. This CDR3 contains 14 residues.